This TCR beta chain is from a study of sequential checkpoint blockade in melanoma. The CDR3 contains 15 residues. V was pared by 3 bases and J by 6 bases, with 6 bases of the junction left unmatched. Germline V CDR1 and CDR2: SGHTA, FQGNSA. Treatment noted: randomized to nivolumab then ipilimumab (arm A) or the reverse (arm B). Method: immunoSEQ multiplex PCR; TCRdb's copy keeps in-frame clones and lacks some. Of about 13,000 clones in the sample, approximately 72% were seen once. The source is a human donor with melanoma. The sequenced sample was CD8+ T cells sorted from blood (inferred from file names), obtained from a patient given nivolumab and ipilimumab in sequence. The chain couples TRBV7-2 to TRBJ2-7; 12 nucleotides line up with TRBD2. For the CDR3, the DNA is TGTGCCAGCAGCTTCTCGGGACTAGCGGGTGGCGAGCAGTACTTC. This translates into CASSFSGLAGGEQYF.